What follows are 14 T cell receptor beta chains derived from one specimen sequenced in a study of T-cell reconstitution after alpha-beta-depleted transplantation in children. Molecular barcoding with unique molecular identifiers was used for the TCRbeta library. Each CDR3 protein gets one entry after TCRdb re-called the PCR reads with MiXCR. The repertoire has about 640,000 distinct CDR3 sequences, over 10% of them found once; the top ten carry 2.2%. The source material was PBMCs, mostly from graft donor cells, sampled 360 days after TCRalphabeta/CD19-depleted stem cell transplant. These receptors all come from a male patient younger than 18 who had a stem cell transplant for acute myeloid leukemia, so the T cells may come from the graft donor.

This clonotype was counted ten times or more. The chain has TRBV27 and TRBJ2-1; TRBD1 or TRBD2 may be the D gene (5 bases each). Germline-derived CDR1 and CDR2 are MNHEY and SMNVEV (reference sequence). Trimming cost V 0 bases and J 7 bases, with 7 bases left between them. The CDR3 has 13 residues. The CDR3 DNA sequence: TGTGCCAGCAGTTTATCTTGGGGGAATGAGCAGTTCTTC. This gives the protein CASSLSWGNEQFF.

This clonotype has just one count. Since a much larger clone is just one base distant, this may be a read error. The rearrangement uses TRBV27 and TRBJ2-3; D may be TRBD2 (6 bases). The CDR3 covers 15 residues. Germline lookup yields CDR1 MNHEY and CDR2 SMNVEV (reference sequence). V lost 2 bases and J lost 7, with 16 bases in between. The CDR3 bases are TGTGCCAGCAGTTTACGGGCTAGCGCCGCATATACGCAGTATTTT. As protein: CASSLRASAAYTQYF.

The sample holds a few counts of this clonotype. V and J are TRBV5-4 and TRBJ2-1, with no clear D. Germline assignment: CDR1 SGHNT and CDR2 YYREEE (reference sequence). This CDR3 spans 14 amino acids. V was shortened by 4 bases and J by 5 bases, with 13 bases between the two germline ends. The CDR3 bases are TGTGCCAGCAGCGTTCCCCCGGTCGACAATGAGCAGTTCTTC. Its protein is CASSVPPVDNEQFF.

The chain recombines TRBV7-8 with TRBJ2-7; D not resolved. With 0 bases removed from V and 3 bases from J, the gap between germline ends came to 9 bases. CDR3 length: 14 residues. Germline loops: CDR1 SGHVS, CDR2 FQNEAQ. CDR3 in DNA: TGTGCCAGCAGCTTAGCACCCGGGCTCTACGAGCAGTACTTC. Translated: CASSLAPGLYEQYF. Full variable domain (remainder filled in from reference TRBV7-8 and TRBJ2-7): GAGVSQSPRYKVAKRGQDVALRCDPISGHVSLFWYQQALGQGPEFLTYFQNEAQLDKSGLPSDRFFAERPEGSVSTLKIQRTQQEDSAVYLCASSLAPGLYEQYFGPGTRLTVT.

This clonotype showed up just a few times. This sequence joins TRBV5-4 and TRBJ2-1, with D possibly being TRBD2 (5 bases). V lost 3 bases and J 12 bases, leaving 13 bases between the germline ends. Germline CDR1 is SGHNT and CDR2 is YYREEE (reference sequence). This CDR3 is 12 amino acids long. In nucleotides, the CDR3 is TGTGCCAGCAGCTCAAGACCCGAGGGGCAGTTCTTC. It translates to CASSSRPEGQFF.

The CDR3: CASSYHQGRNEKLFF. In nucleotides, the CDR3 is TGTGCCAGCAGTTATCACCAGGGCAGGAATGAAAAACTGTTTTTT. The chain has TRBV6-5 and TRBJ1-4; tentative D call: TRBD1 (5 bases). The CDR3 length is 15 residues. V lost 3 bases and J lost 5, with 13 bases in between. The V gene's germline CDR1 is MNHEY and CDR2 SVGAGI.

This clonotype has just a few counts. V is TRBV7-2 and J is TRBJ2-1, with TRBD1 matching over 9 bases. The V gene end was trimmed by 3 bases and the J gene end by 0 bases; junction bases not matched to a gene: 6. Germline CDR1 reads SGHTA; CDR2 reads FQGNSA. CDR3 length: 17 residues. CDR3 sequence reads: CASSFWDRDTSYNEQFF. CDR3 sequence (DNA): TGTGCCAGCAGCTTTTGGGACAGGGACACCTCCTACAATGAGCAGTTCTTC.

V and J are TRBV3-1 and TRBJ2-1; 11 bases are a match to TRBD2. Trimming removed 4 bases from V and 6 bases from J; junction bases left unmatched: 11. The CDR3 covers 17 residues. The germline CDR1 and CDR2 sequences are LGHDT and YNNKEL (reference sequence). CDR3: CASSLVPPSGRSNEQFF. CDR3 in DNA: TGTGCCAGCAGCCTCGTCCCACCTAGCGGGAGGTCCAATGAGCAGTTCTTC.

There are many counts of this clonotype. The rearrangement joins TRBV4-3 to TRBJ2-3; 11 bases agree with TRBD2. The CDR3 extends over 17 amino acids. Germline V gene sequence: CDR1 LGHNA, CDR2 YSLEER. The V segment lost 1 base and the J segment 0 bases; nucleotides outside the gene matches: 3. The DNA for the CDR3 is TGCGCCAGCAGCCAAGCTAGGACTAGCGGGAGCACAGATACGCAGTATTTT. Its translation is CASSQARTSGSTDTQYF.

The rearrangement links TRBV28 to TRBJ2-4; perhaps TRBD2 as D (7 bases). This CDR3 spans 19 amino acids. V lost 2 bases, J lost 1 base, and 21 bases lay in between. The V gene's germline CDR1 is MDHEN and CDR2 SYDVKM. DNA for the CDR3: TGTGCCAGCAGTTTAGTGTGGTCGGGGGGCCCGGGGGCCAAAAACATTCAGTACTTC. Translating it yields CASSLVWSGGPGAKNIQYF.

The chain combines TRBV7-2 with TRBJ1-4; a weak D match, TRBD1 (6 bases). V lost 3 bases and J lost 9, with 17 bases in between. Germline V gene lookup returns CDR1 SGHTA and CDR2 FQGNSA. CDR3 length: 15 residues. Here the CDR3 reads CASSFHSGEAQKLFF. The CDR3 DNA is TGTGCCAGCAGCTTCCACTCAGGGGAGGCCCAAAAACTGTTTTTT.

This clonotype was observed a handful of times. CDR3 in amino acids: CASSFRLGYEQYF. CDR3 sequence (DNA): TGTGCCAGCAGTTTTCGACTGGGGTACGAGCAGTACTTC. The V call is TRBV28, the J call TRBJ2-7; D ambiguous. The CDR3 is 13 residues long. The V gene's germline CDR1 is MDHEN and CDR2 SYDVKM. Trimming removed 3 bases at V and 4 bases at J, with 10 bases between. The entire variable domain, with the rest obtained from reference TRBV28 and TRBJ2-7, is as follows: DVKVTQSSRYLVKRTGEKVFLECVQDMDHENMFWYRQDPGLGLRLIYFSYDVKMKEKGDIPEGYSVSREKKERFSLILESASTNQTSMYLCASSFRLGYEQYFGPGTRLTVT.

The rearrangement links TRBV21-1 to TRBJ1-3; the table calls TRBD1, which could not be checked here. TRBV21-1 is marked as a pseudogene. The CDR3 is made up of 15 amino acids. The chain's CDR3 is CASSRGYRVGNTIYF. CDR3 coding DNA: TGTGCCAGCAGCAGAGGTTACAGGGTCGGAAACACCATATATTTT.

The chain combines TRBV5-1 with TRBJ2-7; 14 bases agree with TRBD2. Per the germline V gene, CDR1 is SGHRS and CDR2 is YFSETQ. Unmatched junction bases numbered 5, after V lost 2 bases and J lost 4 bases. The CDR3 has 16 residues. The CDR3 region has the DNA TGCGCCAGCAGCTTCGCCGGGACTAGCGGGAGTTACGAGCAGTACTTC. Its translation: CASSFAGTSGSYEQYF.